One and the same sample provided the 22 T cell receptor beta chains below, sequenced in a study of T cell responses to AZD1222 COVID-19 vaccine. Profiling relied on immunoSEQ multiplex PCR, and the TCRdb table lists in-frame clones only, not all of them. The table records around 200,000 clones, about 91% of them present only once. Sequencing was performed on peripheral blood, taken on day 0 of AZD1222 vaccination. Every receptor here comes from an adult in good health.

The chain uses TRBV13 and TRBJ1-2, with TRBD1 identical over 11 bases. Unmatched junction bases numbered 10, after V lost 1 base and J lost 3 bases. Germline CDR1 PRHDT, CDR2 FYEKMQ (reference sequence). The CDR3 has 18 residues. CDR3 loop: CASSLAGQGAGEDYGYTF. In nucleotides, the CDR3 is TGTGCCAGCAGCTTAGCTGGACAGGGGGCAGGTGAAGACTATGGCTACACCTTC.

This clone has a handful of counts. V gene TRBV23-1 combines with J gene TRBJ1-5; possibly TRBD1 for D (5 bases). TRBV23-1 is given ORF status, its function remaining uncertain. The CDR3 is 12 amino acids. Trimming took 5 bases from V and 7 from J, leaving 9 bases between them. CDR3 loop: CASSLKGQPQHF. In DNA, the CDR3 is TGCGCCAGCAGTTTAAAGGGGCAGCCCCAGCATTTT.

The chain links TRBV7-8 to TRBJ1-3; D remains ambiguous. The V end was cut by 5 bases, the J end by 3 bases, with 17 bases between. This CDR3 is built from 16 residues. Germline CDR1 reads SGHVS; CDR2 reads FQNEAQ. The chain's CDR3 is CASSLWAGDVGNTIYF. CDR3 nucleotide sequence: TGTGCCAGCAGCCTCTGGGCTGGGGATGTTGGAAACACCATATATTTT.

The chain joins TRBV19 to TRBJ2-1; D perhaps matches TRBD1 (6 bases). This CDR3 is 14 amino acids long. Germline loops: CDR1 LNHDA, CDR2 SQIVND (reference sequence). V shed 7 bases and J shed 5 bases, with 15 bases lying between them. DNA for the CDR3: TGTGCCAGTATGGGCAGGGGTCGGCACAATGAGCAGTTCTTC. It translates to CASMGRGRHNEQFF.

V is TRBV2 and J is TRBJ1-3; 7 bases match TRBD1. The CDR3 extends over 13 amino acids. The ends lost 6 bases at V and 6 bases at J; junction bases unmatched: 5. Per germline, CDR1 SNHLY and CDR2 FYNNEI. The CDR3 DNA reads TGTGCCAGCAGGACAGGGAGGGTAAACACCATATATTTT. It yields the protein CASRTGRVNTIYF.

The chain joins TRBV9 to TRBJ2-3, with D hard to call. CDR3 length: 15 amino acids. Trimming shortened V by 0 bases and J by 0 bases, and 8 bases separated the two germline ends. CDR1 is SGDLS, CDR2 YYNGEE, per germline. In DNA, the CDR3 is TGTGCCAGCAGCGTAGGGCTACCGAGCACAGATACGCAGTATTTT. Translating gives CASSVGLPSTDTQYF.

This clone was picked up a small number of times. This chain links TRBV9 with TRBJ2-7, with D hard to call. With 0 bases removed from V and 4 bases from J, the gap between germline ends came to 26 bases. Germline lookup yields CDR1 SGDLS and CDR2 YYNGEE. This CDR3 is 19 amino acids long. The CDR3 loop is CASSVVSFSSETRPYEQYF. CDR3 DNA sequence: TGTGCCAGCAGCGTAGTGTCCTTCAGTAGTGAGACAAGACCTTACGAGCAGTACTTC.

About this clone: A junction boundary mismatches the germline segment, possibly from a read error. CDR3 amino acids: CAGSRTRGQGEGYTF. As DNA, the CDR3 is TGTGCCGGCAGCCGAACCCGAGGACAGGGCGAGGGCTACACCTTC. The chain combines TRBV7-3 with TRBJ1-2, with TRBD1 matching 8 bases. The CDR3 loop spans 15 amino acids. Germline assignment: CDR1 SGHTA and CDR2 FQGTGA. The full variable domain, with the rest looked up from reference TRBV7-3 and TRBJ1-2, is GAGVSQTPSNKVTEKGKYVELRCDPISGHTALYWYRQSLGQGPEFLIYFQGTGAADDSGLPNDRFFAVRPEGSVSTLKIQRTERGDSAVYLCAGSRTRGQGEGYTFGSGTRLTVV.

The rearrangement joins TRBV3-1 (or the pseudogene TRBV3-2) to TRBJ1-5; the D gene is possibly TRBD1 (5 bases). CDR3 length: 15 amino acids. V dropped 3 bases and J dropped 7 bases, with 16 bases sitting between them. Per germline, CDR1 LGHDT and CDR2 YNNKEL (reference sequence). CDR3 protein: CASSQFPGLGQPQHF. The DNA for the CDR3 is TGTGCCAGCAGCCAGTTCCCAGGGTTAGGGCAGCCCCAGCATTTT.

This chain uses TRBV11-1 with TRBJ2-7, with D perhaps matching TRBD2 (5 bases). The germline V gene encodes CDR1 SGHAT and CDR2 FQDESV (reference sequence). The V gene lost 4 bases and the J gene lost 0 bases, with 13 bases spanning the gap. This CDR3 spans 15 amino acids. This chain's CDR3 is CASSSGRLPSYEQYF. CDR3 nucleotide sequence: TGTGCCAGCAGCTCTGGCCGACTACCCTCCTACGAGCAGTACTTC.

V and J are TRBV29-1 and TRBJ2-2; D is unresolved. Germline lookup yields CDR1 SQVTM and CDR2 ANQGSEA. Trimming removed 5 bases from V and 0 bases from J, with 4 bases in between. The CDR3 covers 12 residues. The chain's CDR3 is CSVKSNTGELFF. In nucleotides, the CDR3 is TGCAGCGTTAAGTCGAACACCGGGGAGCTGTTTTTT.

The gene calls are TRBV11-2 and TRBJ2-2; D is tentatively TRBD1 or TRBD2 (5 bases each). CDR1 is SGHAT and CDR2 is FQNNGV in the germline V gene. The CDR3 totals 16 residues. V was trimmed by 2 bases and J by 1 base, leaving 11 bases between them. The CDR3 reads CASSLSGAGNTGELFF. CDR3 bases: TGTGCCAGCAGCTTATCCGGGGCGGGGAACACCGGGGAGCTGTTTTTT.

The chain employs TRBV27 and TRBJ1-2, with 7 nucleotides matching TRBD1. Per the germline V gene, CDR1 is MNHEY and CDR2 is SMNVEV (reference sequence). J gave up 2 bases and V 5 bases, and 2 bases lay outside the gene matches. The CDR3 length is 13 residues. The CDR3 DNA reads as TGTGCCAGCAGTCAACAGGGGAACTATGGCTACACCTTC. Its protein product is CASSQQGNYGYTF.

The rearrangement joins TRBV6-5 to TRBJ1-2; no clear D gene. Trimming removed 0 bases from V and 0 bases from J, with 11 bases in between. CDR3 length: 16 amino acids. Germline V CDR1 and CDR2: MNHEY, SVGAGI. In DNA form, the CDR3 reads TGTGCCAGCAGTTACTCCCCAGGATTAGCTAACTATGGCTACACCTTC. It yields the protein CASSYSPGLANYGYTF.

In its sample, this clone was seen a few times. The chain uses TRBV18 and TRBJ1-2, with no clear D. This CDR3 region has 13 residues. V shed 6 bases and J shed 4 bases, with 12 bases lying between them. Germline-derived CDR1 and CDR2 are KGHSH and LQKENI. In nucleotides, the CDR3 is TGTGCCAGCTCGCATACGGACGGCTATGGCTACACCTTC. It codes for CASSHTDGYGYTF.

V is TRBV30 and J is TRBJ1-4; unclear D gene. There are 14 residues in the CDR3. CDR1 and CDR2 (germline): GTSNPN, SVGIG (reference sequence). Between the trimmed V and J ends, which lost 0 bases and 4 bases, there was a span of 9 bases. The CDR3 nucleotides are TGTGCCTGGAGTGTAAAAGGGTTTAATGAAAAACTGTTTTTT. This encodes CAWSVKGFNEKLFF.

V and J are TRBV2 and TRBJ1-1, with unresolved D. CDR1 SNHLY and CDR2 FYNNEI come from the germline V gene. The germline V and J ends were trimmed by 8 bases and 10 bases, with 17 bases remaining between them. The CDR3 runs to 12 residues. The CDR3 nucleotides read TGTGCCAGCGGCCGGACGAAGAACCTAGCTTTCTTT. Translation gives CASGRTKNLAFF.

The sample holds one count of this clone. This CDR3 is CASRRPPNRDRGYEQYF. The CDR3 bases are TGTGCCAGCAGACGGCCCCCCAACCGGGACAGGGGGTACGAGCAGTACTTC. V usage is TRBV28 and J usage is TRBJ2-7; TRBD1 matches at 11 bases. CDR1 and CDR2 from the germline V gene are MDHEN and SYDVKM. This CDR3 comprises 17 residues. V trimming: 6 bases; J trimming: 4 bases; junction bases outside the gene matches: 14.

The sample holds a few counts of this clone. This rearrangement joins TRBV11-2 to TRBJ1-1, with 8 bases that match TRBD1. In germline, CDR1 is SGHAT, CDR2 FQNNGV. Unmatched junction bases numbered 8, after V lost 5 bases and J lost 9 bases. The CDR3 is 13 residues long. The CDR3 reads CASSRERDRQAFF. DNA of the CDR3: TGTGCCAGCAGCCGGGAGCGGGACAGGCAAGCTTTCTTT.

The DNA of the CDR3 is TGTGCCACCAGTGATCCCAGTTCAGGGGGCCCAGAGACCCAGTACTTC. Its protein product is CATSDPSSGGPETQYF. This chain connects TRBV24-1 to TRBJ2-5; 8 bases line up with TRBD1. CDR3 length equals 16 residues. Germline loops: CDR1 KGHDR, CDR2 SFDVKD. Trimming removed 3 bases from V and 4 bases from J; junction bases left unmatched: 9.

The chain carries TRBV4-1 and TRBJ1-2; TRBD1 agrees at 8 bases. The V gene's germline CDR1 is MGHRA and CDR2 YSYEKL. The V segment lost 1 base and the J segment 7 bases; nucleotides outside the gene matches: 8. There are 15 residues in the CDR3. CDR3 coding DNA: TGCGCCAGCAGCCAAGTTAGGGCAGGGGGCACTGGCTACACCTTC. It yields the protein CASSQVRAGGTGYTF.

This CDR3 is CAIRILGSPEKLFF. The CDR3 DNA is TGTGCCATCAGGATTTTGGGGTCGCCTGAAAAACTGTTTTTT. V and J are TRBV10-3 and TRBJ1-4; no definite D call. V was cut by 6 bases and J by 7 bases, with 15 bases left in between. The germline gives CDR1 ENHRY, CDR2 SYGVKD. CDR3 length equals 14 residues.